This TCR beta chain was captured in a study of blood T cell repertoires in COVID-19. The repertoire was sequenced with immunoSEQ multiplex PCR; TCRdb's copy has only in-frame clones and lacks some. The sample gives 40,000 to 45,000 clones, approximately 71% of which show up once; around 6.5% is in the top ten. This clone turned up a few times. Germline V lookup: CDR1 SNHLY, CDR2 FYNNEI. Trimming removed 6 bases at V and 8 bases at J, with 22 bases between. The CDR3 has 15 residues. The V and J genes are TRBV2 and TRBJ1-2; D is possibly TRBD1 (6 bases). The sample comprised peripheral blood. This TCR came from a man aged 80 or over with acute or convalescent COVID-19. In nucleotides, the CDR3 is TGTGCCAGCAGGGACAGTCATCACCCGGGTCAAGGCTACACCTTC. This codes for CASRDSHHPGQGYTF.